The source of this TCR beta chain is a study of metastatic and nonmetastatic thyroid tumors. As for the study in general: From malignant and benign thyroid patients, repertoires in blood and in tumor or nodule tissue were compared.

V lost 0 bases, J lost 2 bases, and 13 bases lay in between. Germline V gene data show CDR1 as SGHNT and CDR2 as YENEEA. CDR3 size: 16 residues. Patients underwent thyroid surgery, and none had received any treatment before it. In the original workflow: The distant-metastasis classifier for papillary thyroid cancer was built from CDR3 differences across clinicopathological groups. TCRdb called clones again from the PCR reads with MiXCR. The V and J calls and clone size come from TCRdb's table, not from the authors' own analysis. The data show about 59,000 clones, with just under 30% seen just once and 15% to 20% held by the top ten.

The sequenced sample consisted of blood. This TCR was sampled from a female donor with papillary thyroid cancer or a benign thyroid nodule (not recorded which). Some clones in this sample may be carry-over from other donors' samples. V and J are TRBV11-3 and TRBJ1-2; no clear D. In DNA form, the CDR3 reads TGTGCCAGCAGCTTAGAAGGTCGGGGAGGGAACTATGGCTACACCTTC. Protein: CASSLEGRGGNYGYTF.